The 12 T cell receptor beta chains listed next were all sequenced from one sample in a study of identical twins. TCRdb used MiXCR to reprocess the 5' RACE reads, holding one entry per CDR3 protein. The table includes 700,000 or so distinct CDR3 sequences, around 8.6% detected once. This same sample was also taken into another study, of yellow fever vaccine responses in identical twins.

Sequenced: PBMCs. The receptors derive from a woman between 18 and 30 years old in good health.

This clonotype was detected a few times. The chain combines TRBV11-1 with TRBJ2-1, with D possibly being TRBD2 (5 bases). This CDR3 is built from 21 residues. CDR1 SGHAT and CDR2 FQDESV come from the germline V gene (reference sequence). Trimming took off 5 bases at V and 7 bases at J, with 36 bases between the two ends. The CDR3: CASSPRNGAEPGIGQQNEQFF. The CDR3 region has the DNA TGTGCCAGCAGCCCTAGGAACGGAGCGGAGCCTGGAATTGGGCAACAAAATGAGCAGTTCTTC.

This sequence joins TRBV5-1 and TRBJ2-1, with 9 bases aligning to TRBD2. The ends lost 4 bases at V and 2 bases at J; junction bases unmatched: 4. The CDR3 length is 15 residues. CDR1 is SGHRS and CDR2 is YFSETQ in the germline V gene. The CDR3, as DNA: TGCGCCAGCAGCATGACTAGCGGTGCCTACAATGAGCAGTTCTTC. Translated: CASSMTSGAYNEQFF.

This clonotype has at least ten counts. The V call is TRBV29-1, the J call TRBJ2-7; D not resolved. There are 12 residues in the CDR3. Germline V lookup: CDR1 SQVTM, CDR2 ANQGSEA. V was shortened by 4 bases and J by 5 bases, with 12 bases between the two germline ends. Here the CDR3 DNA reads TGCAGCGTTGCTGGCTACGTGGACGAGCAGTACTTC. Translating it yields CSVAGYVDEQYF.

In its sample, this clonotype was seen a few times. The chain has TRBV6-2 or TRBV6-3 and TRBJ1-1; no reliable D call. Trimming pared 2 bases from V and 4 bases from J, leaving 11 bases between. This CDR3 region has 14 residues. The germline V gene has CDR1 MNHEY and CDR2 SVGEGT. CDR3 amino acids: CASSYRAGPTEAFF. CDR3 bases: TGTGCCAGCAGTTACAGGGCCGGACCCACTGAAGCTTTCTTT.

This clonotype was recorded at least ten times. The chain links TRBV28 to TRBJ2-7; D is possibly TRBD2 (6 bases). The CDR3 loop spans 16 amino acids. Germline V gives CDR1 MDHEN, CDR2 SYDVKM. V was trimmed by 3 bases and J by 0 bases, leaving 15 bases between them. CDR3 loop: CASSFRLAPSSYEQYF. CDR3 DNA sequence: TGTGCCAGCAGTTTTCGGCTAGCGCCCAGCTCCTACGAGCAGTACTTC.

This clonotype turned up a few times. V is TRBV4-2 and J is TRBJ2-7; D could derive from TRBD1 or TRBD2 (5 bases each). The germline gives CDR1 LGHNA, CDR2 YNFKEQ. The CDR3 consists of 16 residues. Deletions cut 1 base from V and 2 bases from J, with 15 bases between. CDR3 sequence: CASSQVGAVGPYEQYF. DNA for the CDR3: TGTGCCAGCAGCCAAGTCGGGGCCGTGGGCCCCTACGAGCAGTACTTC.

There are a few counts of this clonotype. V and J are TRBV15 and TRBJ2-1; 7 bases map to TRBD2. The CDR3 has 15 amino acids. The J segment lost 4 bases and the V segment lost 4 bases, leaving 7 bases of the junction unmatched. Germline CDR1 and CDR2: LNHNV and YYDKDF (reference sequence). DNA of the CDR3: TGTGCCACCAGCATGACTAGCCGGGTGTACAATGAGCAGTTCTTC. This translates into CATSMTSRVYNEQFF.

In this sample, this clonotype turned up a few times. The rearrangement joins TRBV7-2 to TRBJ2-3; 7 bases line up with TRBD2. The length of the CDR3 is 15 residues. The trim removed 5 bases at V and 2 bases at J, leaving 7 bases unmatched. Germline CDR1 is SGHTA and CDR2 is FQGNSA. In nucleotides, the CDR3 is TGTGCCAGCAGCATCGGGACTACCTACACAGATACGCAGTATTTT. Translating gives CASSIGTTYTDTQYF.

This clonotype occurred many times. The chain combines TRBV2 with TRBJ2-7; D tentatively reads TRBD1 or TRBD2 (6 bases each). CDR3 length equals 15 residues. V was trimmed by 1 base and J by 2 bases, leaving 12 bases between them. Germline lookup yields CDR1 SNHLY and CDR2 FYNNEI. The CDR3: CASSEGGGGAYEQYF. The CDR3, as DNA: TGTGCCAGCAGTGAAGGCGGAGGGGGAGCCTACGAGCAGTACTTC. Full variable domain (outside the CDR3, taken from reference TRBV2 and TRBJ2-7): EPEVTQTPSHQVTQMGQEVILRCVPISNHLYFYWYRQILGQKVEFLVSFYNNEISEKSEIFDDQFSVERPDGSNFTLKIRSTKLEDSAMYFCASSEGGGGAYEQYFGPGTRLTVT.

The V and J genes are TRBV6-1 and TRBJ2-7, with D possibly called TRBD1 or TRBD2 (5 bases each). The germline CDR1 and CDR2 sequences are MNHNS and SASEGT. The CDR3 has 13 amino acids. Trimming left V 3 bases short and J 3 bases short, with 9 bases between. The CDR3 region has the DNA TGTGCCAGCAGTGAGGGACGGTACTACGAGCAGTACTTC. Translation gives CASSEGRYYEQYF.

This chain connects TRBV20-1 to TRBJ2-5; TRBD1 aligns across 10 bases. Germline V gene sequence: CDR1 DFQATT, CDR2 SNEGSKA (reference sequence). This CDR3 region has 12 residues. The ends lost 5 bases at V and 5 bases at J; junction bases unmatched: 2. CDR3 bases: TGCAGTGCTCCGGGACAGGGGGAGACCCAGTACTTC. This translates into CSAPGQGETQYF.

There are many counts of this clonotype. The J gene is TRBJ1-2, the V gene TRBV27, with unresolved D. Germline CDR1 reads MNHEY; CDR2 reads SMNVEV (reference sequence). Trimming removed 0 bases at V and 2 bases at J, with 4 bases between. CDR3 length equals 13 residues. For the CDR3, the DNA is TGTGCCAGCAGTTTATCGGGAAACTATGGCTACACCTTC. Its translation is CASSLSGNYGYTF.